This TCR beta chain was identified in a study of response to subunit inactivated influenza vaccine. This clonotype was observed a handful of times. Antigen specificity is unknown. Regarding the study as a whole: New T cells are recruited in small numbers by each seasonal influenza vaccination, according to the authors' suggestion.

V lost 4 bases and J lost 3, with 18 bases in between. The CDR3 runs 15 residues. Germline lookup yields CDR1 DFQATT and CDR2 SNEGSKA (reference sequence). TCRdb reprocessed the RT-PCR reads with MiXCR, giving one entry per CDR3 protein. The sample lists more than 400,000 distinct CDR3 sequences; approximately 7.2% were seen once. The clonotype comes from a man aged 45 to 75 who received an inactivated influenza vaccine. The sequenced sample was PBMCs from blood, obtained about 23 months after vaccination. This chain connects TRBV20-1 to TRBJ1-2, with D tentatively TRBD1 (6 bases). The CDR3 DNA reads TGCAGTGCTACGCCGATTGGACAGTCCTACTATGGCTACACCTTC. Its protein is CSATPIGQSYYGYTF.